This T cell receptor (beta chain) was obtained from a study of regulatory T cells in long-lasting Graves disease. Broader study findings: Analyses excluded thyroid tissue, covering peripheral blood alone.

This clonotype has more than one count but fewer than ten. The antigen remains undetermined. For TCR beta, libraries came from iRepertoire HTBI primers and Arm-PCR of CDR3 regions. TCRdb itself ran the multiplex PCR reads through MiXCR, one entry per CDR3 protein. The table lists 500,000 or so distinct CDR3 sequences, about 16% of them singletons. From germline, CDR1 is SEHNR and CDR2 FQNEAQ (reference sequence). V was pared by 5 bases and J by 5 bases, with 11 bases of the junction left unmatched. This CDR3 region has 15 residues. Stated time point: newly diagnosed GD, antithyroid drugs for less than 3 months. From PBMCs, RNA was extracted and then used to make the TCR library. The authors drew roughly 8.1 milliliters of peripheral blood into EDTA tubes. These data were also filed under a second study, of T cells in Graves' hyperthyroidism and ophthalmopathy. That study adds: Newly diagnosed patients aged 18 to 65 had hyperthyroidism of under 2 months' duration.

This sequence was found in a woman aged 35 to 59 with Graves disease. The sequencing here drew on peripheral blood mononuclear cells (PBMCs), taken at new diagnosis, from a patient treated with antithyroid drugs. The chain employs TRBV7-9 and TRBJ2-7, with 8 bases aligning to TRBD2. CDR3 coding DNA: TGTGCCAGCAGCCAGAGCGGGGGTCTCTATGACGAGCAGTACTTC. Its translation is CASSQSGGLYDEQYF.